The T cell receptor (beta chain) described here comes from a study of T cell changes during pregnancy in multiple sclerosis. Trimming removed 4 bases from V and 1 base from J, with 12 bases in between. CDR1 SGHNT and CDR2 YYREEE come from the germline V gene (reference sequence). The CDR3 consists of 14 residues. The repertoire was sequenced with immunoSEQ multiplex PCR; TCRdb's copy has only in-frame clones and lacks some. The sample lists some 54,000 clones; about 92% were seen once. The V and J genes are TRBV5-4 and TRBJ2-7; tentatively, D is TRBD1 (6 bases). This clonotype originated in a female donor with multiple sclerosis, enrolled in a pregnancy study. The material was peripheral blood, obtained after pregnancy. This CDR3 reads CASSPPGVSYEQYF. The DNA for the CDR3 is TGTGCCAGCAGCCCCCCAGGGGTATCCTACGAGCAGTACTTC.